A single sample is the source of the 3 T cell receptor beta chains below, sequenced in a study of early T cells in non-severe SARS-CoV-2 infection. One entry per CDR3 protein results from TCRdb running MiXCR on the 5' RACE reads. The table includes nearly 80,000 distinct CDR3 sequences, 9.5% to 15% detected once. Material for sequencing was whole blood. These receptors came from an adult who was a healthcare worker with PCR-confirmed SARS-CoV-2 infection or an uninfected control (not recorded which).

The chain uses TRBV20-1 and TRBJ2-3; 10 bases align to TRBD2. CDR1 DFQATT and CDR2 SNEGSKA come from the germline V gene (reference sequence). The CDR3 spans 16 residues. J lost 2 bases, V lost 3 bases, and 8 bases had no gene match. Here the CDR3 DNA reads TGCAGTGCTAGTAGGGTAGCGGGGGGTACCACAGATACGCAGTATTTT. Translating it yields CSASRVAGGTTDTQYF.

This clonotype was counted many times. V is TRBV20-1 and J is TRBJ2-3; TRBD2 matches 7 bases. The CDR3 length is 15 residues. Germline CDR1 DFQATT, CDR2 SNEGSKA (reference sequence). Trimming at V came to 3 bases and at J to 5 bases, leaving 11 bases not matched to a gene. In DNA, the CDR3 is TGCAGTGCTAGTTATCGGTTAGCGGGTATAGATACGCAGTATTTT. Its protein is CSASYRLAGIDTQYF.

This clonotype has a handful of counts. The chain combines TRBV6-5 with TRBJ2-7; TRBD2 is a possible D gene (5 bases). The CDR3 is made up of 16 amino acids. V was pared by 5 bases and J by 2 bases, with 19 bases between. Germline-derived CDR1 and CDR2 are MNHEY and SVGAGI. For the CDR3, the DNA is TGTGCCAGCAGTCTCGTGGCCTCGGGGTTTGCCTACGAGCAGTACTTC. This gives the protein CASSLVASGFAYEQYF.